This record looks at one T cell receptor (beta chain) sequence and its context. Antigen unknown. Reverse transcription of 0.5 to 1 ug RNA was performed with random hexamers. The immunoSEQ assay covered 54 Vbeta and 13 Jbeta segments for CDR3. TCRdb re-called the immunoSEQ multiplex PCR reads through MiXCR, storing one row per CDR3 protein. The data hold under 200,000 distinct CDR3 sequences, with around 92% observed a single time. The germline V gene has CDR1 WSHSY and CDR2 SAAADI. The CDR3 is 13 residues long. The V end was cut by 7 bases, the J end by 0 bases, with 7 bases between. TCR beta sequencing covered blood CD8+ and CD4+ T cells. This sample is drawn from a study of CD8 T cells in Susac syndrome. Points from the study as a whole: The authors acknowledged that the study's TCR sequencing and HLA analysis involved relatively few individuals.

The chain is built from TRBV10-2 and TRBJ1-3; unclear D gene. This sequence was found in a human donor in good health. Source material: CD4+ T cells from PBMCs. CDR3 DNA: TGCGCCAGCACTTGGGACTCTGGAAACACCATATATTTT. Encoded protein: CASTWDSGNTIYF.